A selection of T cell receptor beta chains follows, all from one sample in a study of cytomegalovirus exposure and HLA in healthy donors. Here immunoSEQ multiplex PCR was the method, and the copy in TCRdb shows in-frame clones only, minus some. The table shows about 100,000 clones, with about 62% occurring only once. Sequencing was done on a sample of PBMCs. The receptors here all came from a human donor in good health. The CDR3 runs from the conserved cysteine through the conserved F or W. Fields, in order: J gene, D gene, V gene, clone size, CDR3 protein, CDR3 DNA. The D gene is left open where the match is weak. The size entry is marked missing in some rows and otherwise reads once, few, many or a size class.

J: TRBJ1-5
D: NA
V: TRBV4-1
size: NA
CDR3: CASSQGGGVSNQPQHF
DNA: TGCGCCAGCAGCCAAGGTGGAGGGGTAAGCAATCAGCCCCAGCATTTT

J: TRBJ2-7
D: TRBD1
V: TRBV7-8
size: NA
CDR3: CASSSPSGTGAYEQYF
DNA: TGTGCCAGCAGTTCACCGTCCGGGACAGGAGCCTACGAGCAGTACTTC

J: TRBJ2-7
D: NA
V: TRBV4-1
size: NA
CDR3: CASSQDRGIGNYEQYF
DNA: TGCGCCAGCAGCCAAGATCGAGGGATAGGGAACTACGAGCAGTACTTC

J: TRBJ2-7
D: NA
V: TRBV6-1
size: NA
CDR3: CASSEQGYEQYF
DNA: TGTGCCAGCAGTGAACAGGGGTACGAGCAGTACTTC

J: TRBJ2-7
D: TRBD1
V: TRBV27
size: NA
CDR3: CATSRQGGYEQYF
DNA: TGTGCCACCTCGCGACAGGGGGGCTACGAGCAGTACTTC

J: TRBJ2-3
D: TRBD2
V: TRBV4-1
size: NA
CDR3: CASSPLSGTSLTDTQYF
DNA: TGCGCCAGCAGCCCCCTAAGTGGGACTAGCCTCACAGATACGCAGTATTTT

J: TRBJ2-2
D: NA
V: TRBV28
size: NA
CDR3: CASSFNRLGASGELFF
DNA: TGTGCCAGCAGTTTTAATCGCTTGGGGGCCAGCGGGGAGCTGTTTTTT

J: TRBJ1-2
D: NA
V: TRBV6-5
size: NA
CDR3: CASSYPGQGGYTF
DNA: TGTGCCAGCAGTTACCCCGGACAAGGTGGCTACACCTTC

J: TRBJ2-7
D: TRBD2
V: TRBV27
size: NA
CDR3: CASSFFGSGVSEQYF
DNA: TGTGCCAGCAGTTTTTTTGGGAGCGGGGTATCCGAGCAGTACTTC

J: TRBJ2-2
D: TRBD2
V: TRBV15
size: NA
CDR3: CATRPGTSRSGELFF
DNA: TGTGCCACCAGGCCCGGGACTAGTCGGTCCGGGGAGCTGTTTTTT

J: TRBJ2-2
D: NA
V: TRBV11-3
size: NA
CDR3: CASSLQGNPAAGELFF
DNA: TGTGCCAGCAGCCTACAGGGTAATCCTGCGGCCGGGGAGCTGTTTTTT

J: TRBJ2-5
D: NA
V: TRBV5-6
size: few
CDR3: CASSSAGLGQETQYF
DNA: TGTGCCAGCAGCTCCGCAGGGTTGGGACAAGAGACCCAGTACTTC

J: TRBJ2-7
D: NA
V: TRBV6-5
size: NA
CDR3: CASRRDTTSYEQYF
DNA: TGTGCCAGTCGACGGGACACAACCTCCTACGAGCAGTACTTC

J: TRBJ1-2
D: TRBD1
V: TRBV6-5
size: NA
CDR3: CASSYFQTGRNYGYTF
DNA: TGTGCCAGCAGTTACTTCCAGACAGGGCGTAACTATGGCTACACCTTC

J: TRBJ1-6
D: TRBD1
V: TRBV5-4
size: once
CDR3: CASSEDRGVSSPLHF
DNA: TGTGCCAGCAGCGAAGACAGGGGAGTGAGTTCACCCCTCCACTTT

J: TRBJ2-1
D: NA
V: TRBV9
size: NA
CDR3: CASSVASLATNSYNEQFF
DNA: TGTGCCAGCAGCGTAGCTTCCCTAGCGACGAACTCCTACAATGAGCAGTTCTTC

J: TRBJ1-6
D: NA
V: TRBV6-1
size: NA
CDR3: CASIGQTNSPLHF
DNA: TGTGCCAGCATCGGTCAAACGAATTCACCCCTCCACTTT

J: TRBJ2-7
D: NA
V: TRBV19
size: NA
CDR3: CASSSPRSGYYEQYF
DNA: TGTGCCAGTAGTTCTCCCCGGAGCGGATACTACGAGCAGTACTTC

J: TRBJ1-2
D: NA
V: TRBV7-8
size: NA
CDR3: CASSLDRGASAGGYTF
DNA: TGTGCCAGCAGCTTAGACCGGGGGGCGTCAGCCGGTGGCTACACCTTC

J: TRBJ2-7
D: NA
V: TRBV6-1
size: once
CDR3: CASSETYYEQYF
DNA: TGTGCCAGCAGTGAAACTTACTACGAGCAGTACTTC

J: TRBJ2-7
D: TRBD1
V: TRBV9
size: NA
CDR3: CASSPRDRLGTEQYF
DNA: TGTGCCAGCAGCCCTCGGGACAGGTTGGGAACCGAGCAGTACTTC

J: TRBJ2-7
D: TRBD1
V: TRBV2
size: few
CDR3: CASTLDREVDEQYF
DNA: TGTGCCAGCACCCTGGACAGGGAGGTCGACGAGCAGTACTTC

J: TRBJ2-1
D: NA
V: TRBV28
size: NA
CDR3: CASSLIGSYNEQFF
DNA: TGTGCCAGCAGTTTGATCGGCTCCTACAATGAGCAGTTCTTC

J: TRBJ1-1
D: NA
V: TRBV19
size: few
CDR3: CASSVMGGGEHTEAFF
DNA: TGTGCCAGTAGTGTAATGGGAGGGGGGGAACACACTGAAGCTTTCTTT

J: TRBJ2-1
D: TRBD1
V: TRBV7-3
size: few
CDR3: CASSRGQNNEQFF
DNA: TGTGCCAGCAGTAGGGGACAGAACAATGAGCAGTTCTTC

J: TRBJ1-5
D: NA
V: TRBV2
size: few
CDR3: CASSEMWENQPQHF
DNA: TGTGCCAGCAGTGAAATGTGGGAGAATCAGCCCCAGCATTTT

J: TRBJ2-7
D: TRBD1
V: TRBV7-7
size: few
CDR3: CASSPGQGAGEQYF
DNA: TGTGCTAGCTCCCCGGGACAGGGGGCAGGAGAGCAGTACTTC

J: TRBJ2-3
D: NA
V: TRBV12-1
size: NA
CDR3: CASSFGLALADTQYF
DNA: TGTGCCAGCAGCTTTGGGCTAGCTTTAGCAGATACGCAGTATTTT

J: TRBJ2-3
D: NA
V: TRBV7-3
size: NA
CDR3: CASSLGGTSTDTQYF
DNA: TGTGCCAGCAGCTTAGGCGGGACTAGCACAGATACGCAGTATTTT

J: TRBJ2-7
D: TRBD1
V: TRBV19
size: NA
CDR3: CASSRQSTGADEQYF
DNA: TGTGCCAGTAGTAGACAATCGACAGGGGCCGACGAGCAGTACTTC

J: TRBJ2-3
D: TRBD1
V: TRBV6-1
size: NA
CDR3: CASSENDRGLISSTDTQYF
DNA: TGTGCCAGCAGTGAAAACGACAGGGGGCTTATTTCTAGCACAGATACGCAGTATTTT

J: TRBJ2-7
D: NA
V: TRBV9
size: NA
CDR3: CASSVAQSPYEQYF
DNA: TGTGCCAGCAGCGTAGCACAGAGCCCCTACGAGCAGTACTTC

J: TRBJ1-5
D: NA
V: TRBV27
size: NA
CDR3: CASRQQSGQPQHF
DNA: TGTGCCAGCCGCCAACAAAGCGGTCAGCCCCAGCATTTT

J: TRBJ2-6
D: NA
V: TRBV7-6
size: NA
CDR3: CASSRVSYSGANVLTF
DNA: TGTGCCAGCAGTCGAGTATCGTACTCTGGGGCCAACGTCCTGACTTTC

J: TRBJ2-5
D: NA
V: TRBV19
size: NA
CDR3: CASSHGAQETQYF
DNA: TGTGCCAGTAGCCATGGGGCCCAAGAGACCCAGTACTTC

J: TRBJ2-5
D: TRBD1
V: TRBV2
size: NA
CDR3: CASSEALGQGKTTQYF
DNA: TGTGCCAGCAGTGAAGCGCTAGGACAGGGTAAAACAACCCAGTACTTC

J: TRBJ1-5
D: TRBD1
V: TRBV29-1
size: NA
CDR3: CSVSGGVNQPQHF
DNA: TGCAGCGTGTCAGGGGGCGTCAATCAGCCCCAGCATTTT

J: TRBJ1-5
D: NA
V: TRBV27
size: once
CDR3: CASSFAGPYSNQPQHF
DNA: TGTGCCAGCAGTTTCGCAGGGCCATATAGCAATCAGCCCCAGCATTTT

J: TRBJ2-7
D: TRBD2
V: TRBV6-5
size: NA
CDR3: CASSHTSGGYEQYF
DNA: TGTGCCAGCAGCCATACTAGCGGGGGCTACGAGCAGTACTTC

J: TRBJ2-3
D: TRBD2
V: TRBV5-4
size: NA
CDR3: CASSFSREGYTQYF
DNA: TGTGCCAGCAGCTTTTCGCGGGAGGGCTATACGCAGTATTTT

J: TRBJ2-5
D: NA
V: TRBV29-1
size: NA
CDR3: CSVGGRETQYF
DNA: TGCAGCGTTGGGGGGCGTGAGACCCAGTACTTC

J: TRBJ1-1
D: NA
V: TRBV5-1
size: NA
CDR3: CASSLIPVGSTEAFF
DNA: TGCGCCAGCAGCTTAATTCCGGTGGGGAGCACTGAAGCTTTCTTT

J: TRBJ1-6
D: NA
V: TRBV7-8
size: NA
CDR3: CASSHSIEAEGNSPLHF
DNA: TGTGCCAGCAGCCATTCCATTGAGGCGGAGGGAAATTCACCCCTCCACTTT

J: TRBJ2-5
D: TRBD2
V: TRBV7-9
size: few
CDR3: CASSLDLAGGPETQYF
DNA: TGTGCCAGCAGCCTCGATTTAGCGGGAGGGCCAGAGACCCAGTACTTC

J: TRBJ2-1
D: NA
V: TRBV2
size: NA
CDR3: CATGATSSYNEQFF
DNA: TGTGCTACAGGAGCTACCAGCTCCTACAATGAGCAGTTCTTC

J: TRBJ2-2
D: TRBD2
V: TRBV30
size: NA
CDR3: CAWSVTSGSMFF
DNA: TGTGCCTGGAGTGTCACTAGCGGGAGCATGTTTTTT

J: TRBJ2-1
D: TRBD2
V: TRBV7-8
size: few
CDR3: CASSGLAGYNEQFF
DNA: TGTGCCAGCAGCGGACTAGCGGGGTACAATGAGCAGTTCTTC

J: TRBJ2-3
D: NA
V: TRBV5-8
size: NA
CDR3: CASSLQGSTDTQYF
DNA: TGTGCCAGCAGCTTGCAGGGGAGCACAGATACGCAGTATTTT

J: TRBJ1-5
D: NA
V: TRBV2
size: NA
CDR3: CASSELDRPSNQPQHF
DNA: TGTGCCAGCAGTGAATTGGACAGACCCAGCAATCAGCCCCAGCATTTT

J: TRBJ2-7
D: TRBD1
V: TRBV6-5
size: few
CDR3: CASTGDRGNEQYF
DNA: TGTGCCAGCACCGGAGACAGGGGGAACGAGCAGTACTTC

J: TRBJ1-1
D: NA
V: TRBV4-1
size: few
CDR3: CASSPGWQGTWPTEAFF
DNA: TGCGCCAGCAGCCCCGGCTGGCAGGGGACGTGGCCCACTGAAGCTTTCTTT

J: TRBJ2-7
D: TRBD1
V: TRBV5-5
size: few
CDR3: CASSRTGYLSYEQYF
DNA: TGTGCCAGCAGCCGGACAGGGTATCTCTCCTACGAGCAGTACTTC

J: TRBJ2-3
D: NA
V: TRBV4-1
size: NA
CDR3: CASSQDPIPDTQYF
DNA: TGCGCCAGCAGCCAAGACCCAATCCCAGATACGCAGTATTTT